One sample yielded the 4 T cell receptor beta chains listed below, sequenced in a study of spatial heterogeneity in lung cancer (dated by TCRdb to about 2019). Library construction relied on 5' RACE. Sequencing was performed on a NextSeq 500. The public sequencing data were trimmed at Q25 with fastp and processed into clonotypes with MiXCR by TCRdb, which kept only in-frame beta chains. For every CDR3 protein sequence, its rows merge into one entry that carries the most common genes and DNA. This sample lists more than 25,000 distinct CDR3 sequences; about 7.6% were detected once. About 24% of the sample is in the top ten clones. The research as a whole found: The tumor nonsynonymous mutation count correlated with the number of expanded intratumoral alpha and beta TCRs.

The sample's time point label, decoded: sample taken at primary tumor resection. Their antigens are not known. Sequencing was performed on lung tumor tissue, taken at surgery. The receptor source for this set is a male donor with early-stage non-small cell lung cancer.

Many counts were recorded for this clonotype. The rearrangement joins TRBV6-6 to TRBJ1-6; 7 bases match TRBD1. There are 15 residues in the CDR3. Per germline, CDR1 MNHNY and CDR2 SVGAGI (reference sequence). V was clipped by 6 bases and J by 7 bases; unmatched bases: 9. DNA of the CDR3: TGTGCCAGCAGCCTTTCCGGGACAGACAATTCACCCCTCCACTTT. Translation gives CASSLSGTDNSPLHF.

This clonotype was counted between two and nine times. The V call is TRBV4-2, the J call TRBJ1-2, with D tentatively TRBD1 (5 bases). Germline V gene sequence: CDR1 LGHNA, CDR2 YNFKEQ. The length of the CDR3 is 15 residues. V was cut by 2 bases and J by 2 bases, with 12 bases left in between. DNA of the CDR3: TGTGCCAGCAGCCAAATCGATAAGGGGAACTATGGCTACACCTTC. It is translated as CASSQIDKGNYGYTF.

This clonotype has a handful of counts. This rearrangement joins TRBV30 to TRBJ1-4; D is uncertain. The CDR3 has 11 amino acids. Germline loops: CDR1 GTSNPN, CDR2 SVGIG (reference sequence). Trimming pared 3 bases from V and 7 bases from J, leaving 6 bases between. The CDR3 sequence: CAWRSGEKLFF. The DNA for the CDR3 is TGTGCCTGGAGGAGTGGTGAAAAACTGTTTTTT.

This sequence joins TRBV30 and TRBJ1-6; 8 nucleotides match TRBD1. This CDR3 region has 12 residues. V lost 4 bases, J lost 7 bases, and 0 bases stayed unmatched. Germline-derived CDR1 and CDR2 are GTSNPN and SVGIG (reference sequence). In DNA, the CDR3 is TGTGCCTGGAACAGGGGGAATTCACCCCTCCACTTT. It codes for CAWNRGNSPLHF.